These 6 T cell receptor beta chains were sequenced from one sample in a study of Tregs in tolerant kidney transplant recipients. The table came from immunoSEQ multiplex PCR; TCRdb's copy has only in-frame clones and leaves some out. The sample has about 50,000 clones, around 90% seen once; the top ten hold around 15%. Recipients received nonmyeloablative bone marrow transplants from related graft donors, with transient mixed chimerism. This material consisted of CD8+ T cells from blood (PBMCs), taken 12 months after the transplant. These TCRs come from a human patient who received a combined kidney and bone marrow transplant. The graft donor may have contributed some T cells.

This sequence joins TRBV10-3 and TRBJ2-1, with 8 bases lining up with TRBD1. After removal of 5 bases from V and 5 bases from J, the junction contained 5 bases not matched to a gene. The CDR3 has 14 residues. CDR1 is ENHRY, CDR2 SYGVKD, per germline. CDR3 bases: TGTGCCATCAGTCCTACGGACAGGGACAATGAGCAGTTCTTC. Protein sequence: CAISPTDRDNEQFF.

This chain uses TRBV9 with TRBJ2-2; D is perhaps TRBD2 (6 bases). Germline V gives CDR1 SGDLS, CDR2 YYNGEE. Trimming shortened V by 0 bases and J by 4 bases, and 10 bases separated the two germline ends. There are 15 residues in the CDR3. The CDR3 DNA is TGTGCCAGCAGCGTAGAGGGGACTTCCACCGGGGAGCTGTTTTTT. Protein product: CASSVEGTSTGELFF.

The chain uses TRBV7-9 and TRBJ1-2; D possibly corresponds to TRBD1 (5 bases). Trimming took off 2 bases at V and 6 bases at J, with 13 bases between the two ends. In germline, CDR1 is SEHNR, CDR2 FQNEAQ (reference sequence). CDR3 length: 14 amino acids. CDR3 nucleotides: TGTGCCAGCAGCTTAATTTCCAGGGCCAATGGCTACACCTTC. It encodes CASSLISRANGYTF.

The genes are TRBV7-9 and TRBJ2-1; possibly TRBD1 for D (5 bases). Trimming left V 5 bases short and J 12 bases short, with 17 bases between. CDR3 length equals 13 residues. Germline lookup yields CDR1 SEHNR and CDR2 FQNEAQ (reference sequence). CDR3 sequence: CASSPRTPTGQFF. The CDR3 nucleotides read TGTGCCAGCAGCCCTAGGACCCCCACAGGGCAGTTCTTC.

The chain joins TRBV7-9 to TRBJ2-3; 9 bases line up with TRBD2. V gave up 8 bases and J gave up 1 base; unmatched junction bases: 10. CDR3 length: 16 amino acids. Per the germline V gene, CDR1 is SEHNR and CDR2 is FQNEAQ (reference sequence). The CDR3 coding sequence is TGTGCCAGCGGTAGGGGGCGGGAGGGCTGCACAGATACGCAGTATTTT. It codes for CASGRGREGCTDTQYF.

This sequence joins TRBV13 and TRBJ2-7; 7 bases map to TRBD2. The CDR3 has 15 amino acids. Germline CDR1 is PRHDT and CDR2 is FYEKMQ (reference sequence). V dropped 4 bases and J dropped 4; count of bases not matched to a gene: 10. This chain's CDR3 is CASSSGLDHMYEQYF. In DNA, the CDR3 is TGTGCCAGCAGCTCCGGACTAGATCATATGTACGAGCAGTACTTC.